Listed here are 29 T cell receptor beta chains from one sample, sequenced in a study of blood T cell repertoires in COVID-19. The data were produced by immunoSEQ multiplex PCR, yet TCRdb's version contains in-frame clones alone and is incomplete. The table includes some 390,000 clones, approximately 90% detected once. The sample consisted of peripheral blood. Receptor source: a woman aged 35 to 49 with COVID-19, enrolled during active disease.

This clone was recorded at least ten times. The chain employs TRBV4-2 and TRBJ1-6, with D unresolved. V was pared by 1 base and J by 3 bases, with 7 bases between. The CDR3 has 15 residues. Germline V gives CDR1 LGHNA, CDR2 YNFKEQ. CDR3 sequence: CASSQAGVYNSPLHF. For the CDR3, the DNA is TGTGCCAGCAGCCAAGCCGGGGTCTATAATTCACCCCTCCACTTT.

The chain carries TRBV30 and TRBJ2-3; TRBD1 matches 10 bases. J was trimmed by 3 bases and V by 3 bases; bases with no gene match: 3. The germline gives CDR1 GTSNPN, CDR2 SVGIG (reference sequence). The CDR3 loop spans 14 amino acids. The CDR3 bases are TGTGCCTGGAGAAAGGACAGGGGGACAGATACGCAGTATTTT. Its translation is CAWRKDRGTDTQYF.

V usage is TRBV28 and J usage is TRBJ2-1, with 9 bases identical to TRBD2. CDR3 length: 15 amino acids. Losses at the gene ends were 6 bases for V and 5 bases for J; bases not matched to a gene: 8. From germline, CDR1 is MDHEN and CDR2 SYDVKM. CDR3 loop: CASSPTLAGHNEQFF. Here the CDR3 DNA reads TGTGCCAGCAGCCCTACTCTAGCGGGGCACAATGAGCAGTTCTTC.

The genes are TRBV6-2 or TRBV6-3 and TRBJ2-7; 10 bases fit TRBD2. The CDR3 contains 14 residues. The germline V gene has CDR1 MNHEY and CDR2 SVGEGT. Losses at the gene ends were 6 bases for V and 7 bases for J; bases not matched to a gene: 9. CDR3 region: CASSFPSGRGEQYF. The CDR3 nucleotides read TGTGCCAGCAGCTTCCCCAGCGGGAGGGGGGAGCAGTACTTC.

The V and J genes are TRBV7-9 and TRBJ2-1, with D maybe TRBD2 (6 bases). The germline V and J ends were trimmed by 3 bases and 0 bases, with 9 bases remaining between them. The CDR3 has 15 amino acids. Germline lookup yields CDR1 SEHNR and CDR2 FQNEAQ (reference sequence). The CDR3 spells CASSFSGVSYNEQFF. Written as DNA, the CDR3 is TGTGCCAGCAGCTTTAGCGGCGTCTCCTACAATGAGCAGTTCTTC.

This chain joins TRBV27 and TRBJ1-5, with a weak D call TRBD1 (5 bases). This CDR3 region has 15 residues. The ends were cut back, 4 bases at V and 0 bases at J, with 10 bases in the middle. The germline gives CDR1 MNHEY, CDR2 SMNVEV (reference sequence). In nucleotides, the CDR3 is TGTGCCAGCAGTTCCTGGGGGGGTAGCAATCAGCCCCAGCATTTT. It translates to CASSSWGGSNQPQHF.

The chain carries TRBV3-1 (or the pseudogene TRBV3-2) and TRBJ1-2; 7 nucleotides agree with TRBD1. With V trimmed by 4 bases and J by 3 bases, 23 bases remained unmatched. CDR1 is LGHDT, CDR2 YNNKEL, per germline (reference sequence). The CDR3 is 20 residues long. The CDR3: CASSPTGPGQPLSGDYGYTF. CDR3 coding DNA: TGTGCCAGCAGCCCCACAGGGCCGGGACAGCCCCTATCGGGTGACTATGGCTACACCTTC.

Turning to this clone: This sample also contains other DNA sequences that code for the same CDR3. The V gene is TRBV28, the J gene TRBJ1-5; TRBD1 matches 7 bases. Germline values: CDR1 MDHEN, CDR2 SYDVKM. Trimming took 2 bases from V and 5 from J; bases not matched to a gene: 3. The length of the CDR3 is 14 residues. In DNA, the CDR3 is TGTGCCAGCAGTTTAGGCAGGGGGTATCAGCCCCAGCATTTT. Its protein product is CASSLGRGYQPQHF.

This chain links TRBV3-1 (or the pseudogene TRBV3-2) with TRBJ1-1, with 9 bases aligning to TRBD1. Germline-derived CDR1 and CDR2 are LGHDT and YNNKEL (reference sequence). V was pared by 4 bases and J by 1 base, with 13 bases of the junction left unmatched. This CDR3 contains 18 residues. The CDR3 region has the DNA TGTGCCAGCAGCCGTCACCTTACAGGGGGCACTGGGAACACTGAAGCTTTCTTT. This encodes CASSRHLTGGTGNTEAFF.

This chain joins TRBV28 and TRBJ1-4, with TRBD1 identical over 8 bases. The V segment lost 8 bases and the J segment 8 bases; nucleotides outside the gene matches: 7. The CDR3 is made up of 13 amino acids. The germline CDR1 and CDR2 sequences are MDHEN and SYDVKM. The CDR3 sequence: CASFGQGWEKLFF. CDR3 in DNA: TGTGCCAGCTTCGGACAGGGATGGGAAAAACTGTTTTTT. Using reference TRBV28 and TRBJ1-4 for the parts outside the CDR3, the full variable domain is DVKVTQSSRYLVKRTGEKVFLECVQDMDHENMFWYRQDPGLGLRLIYFSYDVKMKEKGDIPEGYSVSREKKERFSLILESASTNQTSMYLCASFGQGWEKLFFGSGTQLSVL.

The rearrangement uses TRBV19 and TRBJ2-1; 10 nucleotides agree with TRBD2. CDR1 and CDR2 from the germline V gene are LNHDA and SQIVND (reference sequence). The J segment lost 3 bases and the V segment lost 5 bases, leaving 4 bases of the junction unmatched. The CDR3 consists of 15 residues. The CDR3 region is CASSPLAGFYNEQFF. The CDR3 nucleotides are TGTGCCAGTAGTCCACTAGCGGGGTTCTACAATGAGCAGTTCTTC.

V gene TRBV9 combines with J gene TRBJ2-3, with TRBD2 matching 9 bases. The CDR3 loop spans 14 amino acids. The J segment lost 6 bases and the V segment lost 4 bases, leaving 6 bases of the junction unmatched. The germline gives CDR1 SGDLS, CDR2 YYNGEE. This CDR3 reads CASSSSGVGDTQYF. The CDR3 DNA is TGTGCCAGCAGCTCTAGCGGGGTAGGTGATACGCAGTATTTT.

The chain links TRBV6-4 to TRBJ1-6; TRBD1 matches at 9 bases. The germline V gene encodes CDR1 MRHNA and CDR2 SNTAGT. V was clipped by 6 bases and J by 7 bases; unmatched bases: 4. The CDR3 runs to 14 residues. CDR3: CASRGTGRNSPLHF. DNA for the CDR3: TGTGCCAGCAGGGGGACAGGGCGAAATTCACCCCTCCACTTT.

The chain is built from TRBV5-1 and TRBJ2-3, with D possibly matching TRBD1 (6 bases). The CDR3 extends over 17 amino acids. The germline V gene encodes CDR1 SGHRS and CDR2 YFSETQ. V was clipped by 0 bases and J by 0 bases, with 14 bases between them. CDR3 coding DNA: TGCGCCAGCAGCTTGGCTCCCAGGGGCGCTAGCACAGATACGCAGTATTTT. Translated: CASSLAPRGASTDTQYF. The entire variable domain, with the rest obtained from reference TRBV5-1 and TRBJ2-3, is as follows: KAGVTQTPRYLIKTRGQQVTLSCSPISGHRSVSWYQQTPGQGLQFLFEYFSETQRNKGNFPGRFSGRQFSNSRSEMNVSTLELGDSALYLCASSLAPRGASTDTQYFGPGTRLTVL.

Comment on this clone: The junction shows a germline mismatch at one end, possibly a read error. The genes are TRBV13 and TRBJ1-2; 12 positions agree with TRBD1. This CDR3 has 14 residues. The germline V gene encodes CDR1 PRHDT and CDR2 FYEKMQ (reference sequence). CDR3: CASSYGTGGYDYTF. The CDR3 DNA follows: TGTGCCAGCAGCTACGGGACAGGGGGCTATGACTACACCTTC.

This chain links TRBV7-9 with TRBJ2-7, with D possibly being TRBD2 (5 bases). The CDR3 has 14 amino acids. Germline V gene lookup returns CDR1 SEHNR and CDR2 FQNEAQ (reference sequence). Trimming removed 5 bases from V and 4 bases from J, with 15 bases in between. The CDR3 DNA reads TGTGCCAGCAGCCTAAAAAGCGGTTTATACGAGCAGTACTTC. This translates into CASSLKSGLYEQYF.

This clone was observed a few times. V gene TRBV7-2 combines with J gene TRBJ2-6; D call uncertain. Trimming took off 11 bases at V and 0 bases at J, with 8 bases between the two ends. The CDR3 totals 13 residues. CDR1 SGHTA and CDR2 FQGNSA come from the germline V gene. For the CDR3, the DNA is TGTGCCCTCGCGGCCTCTGGGGCCAACGTCCTGACTTTC. The encoded protein is CALAASGANVLTF.

V usage is TRBV5-4 and J usage is TRBJ2-3; no clear D. The CDR3 spans 13 residues. V was cut by 2 bases and J by 2 bases, with 6 bases left in between. Germline V gene sequence: CDR1 SGHNT, CDR2 YYREEE (reference sequence). CDR3 protein: CASSFENTDTQYF. As DNA, the CDR3 is TGTGCCAGCAGCTTTGAGAACACAGATACGCAGTATTTT.

The V and J genes are TRBV30 and TRBJ1-1; TRBD1 might be the D (5 bases). This CDR3 has 17 residues. Germline V gene sequence: CDR1 GTSNPN, CDR2 SVGIG (reference sequence). The V end was cut by 0 bases, the J end by 0 bases, with 17 bases between. CDR3 in DNA: TGTGCCTGGAGTGTATACCGGGGGACCGCCATGAACACTGAAGCTTTCTTT. It yields the protein CAWSVYRGTAMNTEAFF.

V usage is TRBV14 and J usage is TRBJ1-4; 9 bases are a match to TRBD1. CDR1 is SGHDN and CDR2 is FVKESK in the germline V gene. The junction had 6 bases not matched to a gene; V was cut back by 2 bases and J by 2 bases. The CDR3 consists of 17 residues. In nucleotides, the CDR3 is TGTGCCAGCAGCCAAAAAAGCGGACAGGGGACTAATGAAAAACTGTTTTTT. This encodes CASSQKSGQGTNEKLFF.

This sequence joins TRBV9 and TRBJ1-2; no clear D. The CDR3 has 15 residues. Trimming left V 0 bases short and J 8 bases short, with 17 bases between. Germline V gene data show CDR1 as SGDLS and CDR2 as YYNGEE. In DNA, the CDR3 is TGTGCCAGCAGCGTAGCCCTCGTTACGGAGGGCGGCTACACCTTC. Translating it yields CASSVALVTEGGYTF.

A single count supports this clone. The chain carries TRBV6-2 or TRBV6-3 and TRBJ1-6; the D gene is possibly TRBD1 (5 bases). V was clipped by 5 bases and J by 0 bases, with 14 bases between them. This CDR3 has 17 residues. The germline V gene has CDR1 MNHEY and CDR2 SVGEGT. The CDR3 region has the DNA TGTGCCAGCAGTACCCCAGACAGAGGCTCCTATAATTCACCCCTCCACTTT. It codes for CASSTPDRGSYNSPLHF.

The chain recombines TRBV6-6 with TRBJ2-7; D unclear. The V end was cut by 2 bases, the J end by 13 bases, with 15 bases between. Germline loops: CDR1 MNHNY, CDR2 SVGAGI (reference sequence). CDR3 length equals 12 residues. The CDR3 coding sequence is TGTGCCAGCAGTTACCTGGATTCCTGGGCTTACTTC. It translates to CASSYLDSWAYF.

The gene calls are TRBV5-1 and TRBJ1-1; D possibly corresponds to TRBD1 (6 bases). Trimming removed 2 bases from V and 5 bases from J, with 16 bases in between. The CDR3 loop spans 15 amino acids. Germline CDR1 reads SGHRS; CDR2 reads YFSETQ. The CDR3 reads CASSFSGTPGTEAFF. As DNA, the CDR3 is TGCGCCAGCAGCTTCTCCGGGACACCAGGGACTGAAGCTTTCTTT.

This sequence joins TRBV18 and TRBJ1-5, with 11 nucleotides matching TRBD1. V gave up 3 bases and J gave up 3 bases; unmatched junction bases: 4. Germline assignment: CDR1 KGHSH and CDR2 LQKENI. This CDR3 has 16 amino acids. CDR3 sequence reads: CASSPGQGGANQPQHF. CDR3 DNA sequence: TGTGCCAGCTCACCGGGACAGGGGGGAGCCAATCAGCCCCAGCATTTT.

The V call is TRBV25-1, the J call TRBJ1-1; no firm D call. Trimming stripped 1 base from V and 10 bases from J, with 7 bases between. Germline values: CDR1 MGHDK, CDR2 SYGVNS. CDR3 length equals 11 residues. For the CDR3, the DNA is TGTGCCAGCAGTGAATCGGGAGGAGCTTTCTTT. This sequence encodes CASSESGGAFF.

V gene TRBV4-3 combines with J gene TRBJ2-5, with D uncertain. V lost 2 bases and J 7 bases, leaving 17 bases between the germline ends. CDR1 and CDR2 (germline): LGHNA, YSLEER. CDR3 length: 15 residues. The CDR3 DNA reads as TGCGCCAGCAGCCAATCGGCGGTCCCCGGCGTGACCCAGTACTTC. Translating it yields CASSQSAVPGVTQYF.

This clone was counted once. The V and J genes are TRBV19 and TRBJ1-4, with TRBD1 identical over 10 bases. Trimming removed 5 bases from V and 7 bases from J; junction bases left unmatched: 7. CDR3 length: 15 amino acids. Germline V CDR1 and CDR2: LNHDA, SQIVND (reference sequence). The CDR3 DNA is TGTGCCAGTAGTCCCCTTGGACAGGGGGGTGAAAAACTGTTTTTT. This encodes CASSPLGQGGEKLFF.

This chain uses TRBV6-2 or TRBV6-3 with TRBJ1-1, with D unclear. CDR1 and CDR2 (germline): MNHEY, SVGEGT. This CDR3 region has 13 residues. With 6 bases removed from V and 4 bases from J, the gap between germline ends came to 12 bases. Here the CDR3 reads CASSDYRSTEAFF. The DNA for the CDR3 is TGTGCCAGCAGCGACTATAGGAGCACTGAAGCTTTCTTT.